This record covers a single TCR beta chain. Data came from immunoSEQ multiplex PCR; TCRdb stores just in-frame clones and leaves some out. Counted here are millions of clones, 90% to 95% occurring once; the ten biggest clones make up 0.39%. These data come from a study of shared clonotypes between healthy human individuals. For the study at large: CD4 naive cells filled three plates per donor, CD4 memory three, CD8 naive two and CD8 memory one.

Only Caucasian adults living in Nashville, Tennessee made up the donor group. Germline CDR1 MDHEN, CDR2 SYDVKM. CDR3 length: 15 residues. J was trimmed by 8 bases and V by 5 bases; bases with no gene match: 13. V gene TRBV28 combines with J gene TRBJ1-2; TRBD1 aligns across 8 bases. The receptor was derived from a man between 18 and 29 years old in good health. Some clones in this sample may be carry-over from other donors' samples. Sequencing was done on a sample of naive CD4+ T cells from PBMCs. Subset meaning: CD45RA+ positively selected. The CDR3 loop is CASSPLDRVKKGYTF. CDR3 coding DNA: TGTGCCAGCAGTCCTCTGGACAGGGTGAAGAAAGGCTACACCTTC.